The clone carrying this TCR beta chain has ten or more counts. Its matching antigen is unknown. Template material for TCR beta VDJ and CDR3 profiling consisted of genomic DNA. Via MiXCR, TCRdb re-called the reads, giving one row per CDR3 protein. There are around 200,000 distinct CDR3 sequences in the sample; 54% occur only once, and roughly 15% lies in the top ten. This sample is part of a study of CD8+CD57+ T cells in acquired aplastic anemia. On the study more broadly: The study obtained an average of roughly 3 ug of DNA from sorted CD4+ and CD8+ cells. The average read count for CD4+ cells in healthy donors was some 9.9 million.

The germline gives CDR1 SQVTM, CDR2 ANQGSEA. The CDR3 spans 14 residues. The V and J ends lost 8 bases and 2 bases, in that order; junction bases with no gene match: 4. Study-wide points: Patient and control CD8+ Simpson's diversity was not significantly different.

The J gene is TRBJ2-2, the V gene TRBV29-1; 11 bases fit TRBD1. Sequenced material: sorted CD4+, CD8+, or CD8+CD57+ T cells (not recorded which) from PBMCs. This receptor was taken from a human donor in good health, serving as a control. CDR3 amino acids: CSFRTGGNTGELFF. CDR3 coding DNA: TGCAGCTTTAGGACAGGGGGCAACACCGGGGAGCTGTTTTTT.